Each of the 26 T cell receptor beta chains below was sequenced from the same sample in a study of identical twins. MiXCR, run by TCRdb on the 5' RACE reads, gives a single entry per CDR3 protein. Here the sample spans roughly 690,000 distinct CDR3 sequences, around 6% being singletons. The material sequenced was naive T cells sorted from blood. The source is a man aged 18-30 years in good health.

The V gene is TRBV18, the J gene TRBJ2-1, with 12 bases that match TRBD2. Germline CDR1 and CDR2: KGHSH and LQKENI. V shed 2 bases and J 3 bases; nucleotides not matched to a gene: 8. The CDR3 is 18 amino acids. CDR3 protein: CASSPATSGSPFYNEQFF. CDR3 coding DNA: TGTGCCAGCTCACCAGCGACTAGCGGGAGCCCCTTCTACAATGAGCAGTTCTTC.

This clonotype was recorded many times. The gene calls are TRBV18 and TRBJ1-3; the D is unclear. The germline V and J ends were trimmed by 3 bases and 3 bases, with 12 bases remaining between them. The CDR3 has 15 amino acids. Per germline, CDR1 KGHSH and CDR2 LQKENI. The CDR3 DNA reads TGTGCCAGCTCACCGGGCGGAAATTATGGAAACACCATATATTTT. This gives the protein CASSPGGNYGNTIYF.

As to this clonotype: This sequence may be a read error, since a much larger clone differs from it by one base. The CDR3 protein is CASSSNDRGDIKYF. The CDR3 DNA sequence: TGTGCCAGCAGCTCCAACGACAGGGGGGACATTAAGTACTTC. The V gene is TRBV7-9, the J gene TRBJ2-4; 9 bases map to TRBD1. Germline CDR1 is SEHNR and CDR2 is FQNEAQ (reference sequence). The CDR3 totals 14 residues.

This clonotype has at least ten counts. CDR3 in DNA: TGTGCCAGCAGTGACTGGACTAGCGGGAGTATTGAGCAGTTCTTC. Encoded protein: CASSDWTSGSIEQFF. The gene calls are TRBV6-1 and TRBJ2-1, with TRBD2 identical over 13 bases. With V trimmed by 3 bases and J by 9 bases, 5 bases remained unmatched. CDR1 is MNHNS and CDR2 is SASEGT in the germline V gene. This CDR3 spans 15 amino acids.

This chain uses TRBV20-1 with TRBJ2-3, with 9 bases identical to TRBD2. The CDR3 is 15 amino acids. V gave up 3 bases and J gave up 2 bases; unmatched junction bases: 6. CDR1 is DFQATT and CDR2 is SNEGSKA in the germline V gene (reference sequence). The CDR3 is CSASPLAGFTDTQYF. The CDR3 region has the DNA TGCAGTGCTAGTCCCCTAGCGGGATTCACAGATACGCAGTATTTT.

This sequence joins TRBV6-1 and TRBJ2-5; weak D call: TRBD2 (5 bases). Germline lookup yields CDR1 MNHNS and CDR2 SASEGT. The ends were cut back, 8 bases at V and 2 bases at J, with 24 bases in the middle. The CDR3 length is 17 residues. The chain's CDR3 is CASPLLSAGSKQETQYF. The CDR3 bases are TGTGCCAGCCCACTATTGTCGGCGGGCTCAAAGCAAGAGACCCAGTACTTC.

This clonotype occurred a few times. The gene calls are TRBV24-1 and TRBJ2-1; 7 nucleotides agree with TRBD1. Unmatched junction bases numbered 6, after V lost 3 bases and J lost 5 bases. The CDR3 spans 15 residues. Per the germline V gene, CDR1 is KGHDR and CDR2 is SFDVKD. The CDR3 sequence: CATSDQSGQNNEQFF. Written as DNA, the CDR3 is TGTGCCACCAGTGATCAATCGGGACAGAACAATGAGCAGTTCTTC.

The chain couples TRBV6-2 or TRBV6-3 to TRBJ2-5; unclear D gene. V dropped 2 bases and J dropped 1 base, with 8 bases sitting between them. From germline, CDR1 is MNHEY and CDR2 SVGEGT. This CDR3 has 14 residues. The CDR3 DNA sequence: TGTGCCAGCAGTTACCCCAGCTTCCAAGAGACCCAGTACTTC. It specifies CASSYPSFQETQYF.

This clonotype has a count of ten or more. DNA for the CDR3: TGCGCCAGCAGCTTTGCTCAGGGGAGGTTTGAGACCCAGTACTTC. Translation gives CASSFAQGRFETQYF. This sequence joins TRBV5-1 and TRBJ2-5, with D perhaps given as TRBD1 or TRBD2 (6 bases each). Germline V lookup: CDR1 SGHRS, CDR2 YFSETQ. The CDR3 sequence is 15 residues long. V lost 2 bases to trimming and J lost 5 bases, with 16 bases between them.

This clonotype has ten or more counts. CDR3 DNA: TGTGCCAGCATCGAGGGACAGGGCAATGAAAAACTGTTTTTT. This gives the protein CASIEGQGNEKLFF. This chain joins TRBV6-1 and TRBJ1-4, with 9 bases aligning to TRBD1. CDR1 is MNHNS and CDR2 is SASEGT in the germline V gene. Trimming took 7 bases from V and 5 from J; bases not matched to a gene: 5. The CDR3 sequence is 14 residues long.

This chain connects TRBV12-3 or TRBV12-4 to TRBJ2-7; D unclear. Trimming pared 3 bases from V and 5 bases from J, leaving 14 bases between. The CDR3 is made up of 14 amino acids. The CDR3 DNA follows: TGTGCCAGCAGTTTCCGGGTTCAAACCAACGAGCAGTACTTC. Translation gives CASSFRVQTNEQYF.

The table lists this clonotype with many counts. V is TRBV25-1 and J is TRBJ2-1; 7 nucleotides agree with TRBD1. Germline CDR1 and CDR2: MGHDK and SYGVNS. Germline trimming cut 6 bases from V and 6 bases from J; bases unmatched to any gene: 14. The CDR3 has 16 residues. DNA for the CDR3: TGTGCCAGCAGGTCGGACAGGCGACCCCTGGGCAATGAGCAGTTCTTC. Translating gives CASRSDRRPLGNEQFF.

This clonotype was observed a few times. The V call is TRBV29-1, the J call TRBJ1-1; 8 nucleotides match TRBD1. The germline gives CDR1 SQVTM, CDR2 ANQGSEA. V shed 7 bases, J shed 4 bases, and the junction held 8 bases outside the gene matches. The CDR3 totals 13 residues. This chain's CDR3 is CSAGDRRTTEAFF. For the CDR3, the DNA is TGCAGCGCTGGGGACAGGAGAACCACTGAAGCTTTCTTT.

The chain links TRBV6-1 to TRBJ1-5; D unclear. V lost 4 bases to trimming and J lost 0 bases, with 7 bases between them. CDR1 and CDR2 from the germline V gene are MNHNS and SASEGT. The CDR3 length is 14 residues. The CDR3 is CASSAQISNQPQHF. The CDR3 DNA sequence: TGTGCCAGCAGTGCTCAAATTAGCAATCAGCCCCAGCATTTT.

This clonotype was detected ten times or more. Here the CDR3 reads CASSLGLAGTVTGELFF. CDR3 bases: TGTGCCAGCAGTTTAGGGCTAGCCGGGACAGTCACCGGGGAGCTGTTTTTT. V is TRBV12-3 or TRBV12-4 and J is TRBJ2-2; 7 bases are a match to TRBD1. The CDR3 covers 17 residues. With 1 base clipped from V and 4 bases from J, the junction kept 9 bases outside the gene matches.

V is TRBV7-2 and J is TRBJ2-3, with 9 bases identical to TRBD1. This CDR3 has 15 amino acids. The V gene end was trimmed by 2 bases and the J gene end by 6 bases; junction bases not matched to a gene: 6. Germline V gene sequence: CDR1 SGHTA, CDR2 FQGNSA. CDR3 DNA sequence: TGTGCCAGCAGCTTATACAGGGGGCGCGTGGATACGCAGTATTTT. This sequence encodes CASSLYRGRVDTQYF.

This clonotype came up a few times. The chain combines TRBV12-3 or TRBV12-4 with TRBJ2-7, with D perhaps TRBD1 or TRBD2 (5 bases each). Between the trimmed V and J ends, which lost 5 bases and 9 bases, there was a span of 17 bases. This CDR3 comprises 13 residues. The CDR3 DNA follows: TGTGCCAGCAGTACCGGGGCAAAACTGCCGCAGTACTTC. Protein: CASSTGAKLPQYF.

V is TRBV18 and J is TRBJ2-1; 9 bases match TRBD2. V lost 3 bases and J lost 9; bases outside the gene matches: 6. Germline V gene data show CDR1 as KGHSH and CDR2 as LQKENI. The CDR3 runs to 14 residues. The CDR3 reads CASSPSGRRSEQFF. The CDR3 DNA follows: TGTGCCAGCTCACCGAGCGGGAGGAGGAGTGAGCAGTTCTTC.

CDR3 in DNA: TGCAGTGCTTTCCCAGACAGGGGAGCCTACGAGCAGTACTTC. It codes for CSAFPDRGAYEQYF. The chain uses TRBV20-1 and TRBJ2-7; 8 bases agree with TRBD1. Germline V gives CDR1 DFQATT, CDR2 SNEGSKA (reference sequence). The CDR3 extends over 14 amino acids. V lost 5 bases to trimming and J lost 2 bases; unmatched junction nucleotides: 8.

The chain links TRBV24-1 to TRBJ2-3; TRBD1 matches 9 bases. The CDR3 length is 14 residues. Germline V gives CDR1 KGHDR, CDR2 SFDVKD. V was clipped by 6 bases and J by 1 base; unmatched bases: 1. The CDR3: CATSRTGGTDTQYF. The DNA for the CDR3 is TGTGCCACCAGTCGGACAGGGGGCACAGATACGCAGTATTTT.

This rearrangement joins TRBV5-5 to TRBJ2-7; D is unresolved. This CDR3 contains 12 residues. The V and J ends lost 3 bases and 2 bases respectively, with 6 bases between them. Germline V gene lookup returns CDR1 SGHKS and CDR2 YYEKEE (reference sequence). The CDR3: CASSYDAYEQYF. In nucleotides, the CDR3 is TGTGCCAGCAGCTATGATGCCTACGAGCAGTACTTC.

This clonotype was recorded at least ten times. This rearrangement joins TRBV20-1 to TRBJ1-5, with D unclear. The CDR3 covers 13 residues. Germline-derived CDR1 and CDR2 are DFQATT and SNEGSKA (reference sequence). Trimming left V 0 bases short and J 9 bases short, with 12 bases between. The CDR3 DNA reads TGCAGTGCTAGAGACAGTCGGGCGGGGCCCCAGCATTTT. Residues: CSARDSRAGPQHF.

This clonotype has a handful of counts. As DNA, the CDR3 is TGCAGTGGACTAAACAATGAGCAGTTCTTC. It translates to CSGLNNEQFF. The genes are TRBV20-1 and TRBJ2-1; tentative D call: TRBD2 (5 bases). Trimming took off 7 bases at V and 5 bases at J, with 6 bases between the two ends. Germline V CDR1 and CDR2: DFQATT, SNEGSKA (reference sequence). The CDR3 length is 10 residues.

This clonotype was seen ten or more times. This sequence joins TRBV28 and TRBJ2-7; unclear D gene. In germline, CDR1 is MDHEN, CDR2 SYDVKM. This CDR3 spans 13 amino acids. Trimming removed 4 bases from V and 6 bases from J, with 13 bases in between. The CDR3 protein is CASSSSTLSEQYF. CDR3 bases: TGTGCCAGCAGTTCATCCACGCTAAGCGAGCAGTACTTC.

Ten or more counts support this clonotype. The chain is built from TRBV12-3 or TRBV12-4 and TRBJ1-5, with D tentatively TRBD1 (6 bases). V was trimmed by 2 bases and J by 0 bases, leaving 8 bases between them. CDR3 size: 15 residues. The CDR3 nucleotides read TGTGCCAGCAGTTTAAGGGGGACTAGCAATCAGCCCCAGCATTTT. It yields the protein CASSLRGTSNQPQHF.

In this sample, this clonotype turned up many times. V gene TRBV6-1 combines with J gene TRBJ2-1; D not resolved. CDR1 and CDR2 from the germline V gene are MNHNS and SASEGT. Trimming shortened V by 8 bases and J by 9 bases, and 17 bases separated the two germline ends. The CDR3 has 13 amino acids. This CDR3 is CASYRSEFGEQFF. The CDR3 region has the DNA TGTGCCAGCTACCGGAGCGAATTCGGTGAGCAGTTCTTC.